The 23 T cell receptor beta chains given below trace back to one sample, sequenced in a study of T cell responses to AZD1222 COVID-19 vaccine. TCRdb's copy holds only in-frame clones and misses some; the assay was immunoSEQ multiplex PCR. The repertoire consists of about 150,000 clones, with under 95% occurring once and the leading ten covering about 1.9%. The sequencing used peripheral blood, collected 28 days after the second AZD1222 dose. The source of these receptors is an adult who received the AZD1222 COVID-19 vaccine.

The V and J genes are TRBV3-1 (or the pseudogene TRBV3-2) and TRBJ2-4; D perhaps matches TRBD1 (7 bases). Between the trimmed V and J ends, which lost 3 bases and 3 bases, there was a span of 18 bases. The CDR3 covers 17 residues. Germline CDR1 and CDR2: LGHDT and YNNKEL (reference sequence). CDR3 in amino acids: CASSHVSRGDSKNIQYF. Written as DNA, the CDR3 is TGTGCCAGCAGCCACGTAAGCAGGGGGGACAGCAAAAACATTCAGTACTTC.

The rearrangement links TRBV3-1 (or the pseudogene TRBV3-2) to TRBJ1-6; maybe TRBD1 (5 bases). Germline CDR1 is LGHDT and CDR2 is YNNKEL (reference sequence). With 4 bases removed from V and 10 bases from J, the gap between germline ends came to 14 bases. This CDR3 spans 14 amino acids. CDR3 region: CASSLGGDRSPLHF. The CDR3 DNA is TGTGCCAGCAGCCTCGGGGGGGATCGGTCACCCCTCCACTTT.

The rearrangement links TRBV5-3 to TRBJ2-7; possible D gene TRBD1, 6 bases. TRBV5-3 is filed as an ORF, its function uncertain. This CDR3 is built from 17 residues. With 4 bases removed from V and 0 bases from J, the gap between germline ends came to 20 bases. CDR3 loop: CARSPFELTGISYEQYF. The CDR3 nucleotides read TGTGCCAGAAGCCCCTTCGAGCTTACAGGGATCTCCTACGAGCAGTACTTC.

This chain links TRBV2 with TRBJ2-5; TRBD2 aligns across 7 bases. The junction had 10 bases not matched to a gene; V was cut back by 2 bases and J by 7 bases. Per germline, CDR1 SNHLY and CDR2 FYNNEI. The CDR3 has 15 residues. The CDR3 region has the DNA TGTGCCAGCAGTGAAACCAGCGGGGAGACGGGGACCCAGTACTTC. Amino acids: CASSETSGETGTQYF.

This rearrangement joins TRBV5-1 to TRBJ2-1; 15 positions match TRBD2. With 4 bases clipped from V and 3 bases from J, the junction kept 5 bases outside the gene matches. Germline CDR1 SGHRS, CDR2 YFSETQ. This CDR3 is built from 17 residues. The CDR3 loop reads CASSQGTSGRFYNEQFF. DNA of the CDR3: TGCGCCAGCAGCCAAGGGACTAGCGGGAGGTTCTACAATGAGCAGTTCTTC.

The chain joins TRBV28 to TRBJ1-3; 7 bases fit TRBD1. Losses at the gene ends were 3 bases for V and 2 bases for J; bases not matched to a gene: 1. The CDR3 totals 14 residues. Germline lookup yields CDR1 MDHEN and CDR2 SYDVKM. This CDR3 is CASSFGTAGNTIYF. In nucleotides, the CDR3 is TGTGCCAGCAGTTTCGGGACAGCTGGAAACACCATATATTTT.

This chain uses TRBV5-5 with TRBJ1-1; D gene uncertain. This CDR3 region has 15 residues. V was cut by 1 base and J by 1 base, with 11 bases left in between. Per the germline V gene, CDR1 is SGHKS and CDR2 is YYEKEE (reference sequence). DNA for the CDR3: TGTGCCAGCAGCTTGACGAGACCCACGAACACTGAAGCTTTCTTT. Translating it yields CASSLTRPTNTEAFF.

The chain links TRBV7-9 to TRBJ2-4, with 10 positions matching TRBD2. The CDR3 sequence is 17 residues long. Germline assignment: CDR1 SEHNR and CDR2 FQNEAQ (reference sequence). V trimming: 4 bases; J trimming: 0 bases; junction bases outside the gene matches: 6. The CDR3 region is CASSSGLAALAKNIQYF. The CDR3 DNA sequence: TGTGCCAGCAGCTCAGGACTAGCGGCCCTAGCCAAAAACATTCAGTACTTC.

V gene TRBV12-3 or TRBV12-4 combines with J gene TRBJ2-1; 11 nucleotides agree with TRBD2. The CDR3 has 13 amino acids. V lost 7 bases, J lost 10 bases, and 6 bases stayed unmatched. CDR3 loop: CASTSLAGGEQFF. CDR3 DNA: TGTGCCAGCACTTCTCTAGCGGGAGGAGAGCAGTTCTTC.

The chain combines TRBV27 with TRBJ2-7; 10 nucleotides line up with TRBD2. The junction had 5 bases not matched to a gene; V was cut back by 1 base and J by 5 bases. The length of the CDR3 is 15 residues. Per the germline V gene, CDR1 is MNHEY and CDR2 is SMNVEV (reference sequence). The CDR3 loop reads CASSLLGTSVNEQYF. The CDR3 DNA reads TGTGCCAGCAGTTTATTAGGGACTAGCGTCAACGAGCAGTACTTC.

The chain recombines TRBV5-4 with TRBJ1-1; 11 bases match TRBD1. The V and J ends lost 0 bases and 12 bases, in that order; junction bases with no gene match: 10. Germline loops: CDR1 SGHNT, CDR2 YYREEE (reference sequence). This CDR3 contains 15 residues. CDR3 loop: CASSLAGQGGSVTFF. CDR3 in DNA: TGTGCCAGCAGCTTGGCGGGACAGGGGGGATCGGTGACTTTCTTT.

The chain combines TRBV18 with TRBJ2-5; D remains ambiguous. The V gene's germline CDR1 is KGHSH and CDR2 LQKENI. The ends were cut back, 2 bases at V and 1 base at J, with 8 bases in the middle. The length of the CDR3 is 14 residues. The CDR3 loop reads CASSPRTVQETQYF. In DNA, the CDR3 is TGTGCCAGCTCACCAAGGACGGTCCAAGAGACCCAGTACTTC.

The sample holds many counts of this clone. The chain carries TRBV9 and TRBJ1-6; tentatively, D is TRBD1 (5 bases). CDR3 size: 16 residues. The V end was cut by 3 bases, the J end by 6 bases, with 16 bases between. Germline CDR1 and CDR2: SGDLS and YYNGEE. CDR3 in DNA: TGTGCCAGCAGCGGGGGAGTGACAGCACTTAATTCACCCCTCCACTTT. Translation gives CASSGGVTALNSPLHF. Full variable domain (outside the CDR3, taken from reference TRBV9 and TRBJ1-6): DSGVTQTPKHLITATGQRVTLRCSPRSGDLSVYWYQQSLDQGLQFLIQYYNGEERAKGNILERFSAQQFPDLHSELNLSSLELGDSALYFCASSGGVTALNSPLHFGNGTRLTVT.

The chain links TRBV30 to TRBJ2-5, with 7 bases lining up with TRBD2. Germline values: CDR1 GTSNPN, CDR2 SVGIG (reference sequence). V lost 3 bases to trimming and J lost 2 bases; unmatched junction nucleotides: 0. The CDR3 contains 12 residues. The CDR3 sequence: CAWSGGQETQYF. CDR3 sequence (DNA): TGTGCCTGGAGCGGGGGGCAAGAGACCCAGTACTTC.

The chain has TRBV10-2 and TRBJ1-1, with 8 positions matching TRBD1. Germline V gene sequence: CDR1 WSHSY, CDR2 SAAADI. With 7 bases clipped from V and 5 bases from J, the junction kept 9 bases outside the gene matches. This CDR3 comprises 14 residues. CDR3 nucleotide sequence: TGCGCCAGCACCAGGCAGGGGGCGAGGACTGAAGCTTTCTTT. Encoded protein: CASTRQGARTEAFF.

The chain carries TRBV19 and TRBJ1-1; D call uncertain. Germline V lookup: CDR1 LNHDA, CDR2 SQIVND (reference sequence). This CDR3 region has 14 residues. The germline V and J ends were trimmed by 7 bases and 6 bases, with 18 bases remaining between them. As DNA, the CDR3 is TGTGCCAGTACGGCTACGTGGCGCCTTTCTGAAGCTTTCTTT. Encoded protein: CASTATWRLSEAFF.

In this sample, this clone turned up a few times. The V call is TRBV12-5, the J call TRBJ1-1; 7 bases align to TRBD1. The CDR3 contains 16 residues. Germline loops: CDR1 LGHNT, CDR2 FRNRAP. V was pared by 2 bases and J by 3 bases, with 9 bases of the junction left unmatched. In DNA, the CDR3 is TGTGCTAGTGGTTTGTCCCGGGCGGGACAGTACACTGAAGCTTTCTTT. This sequence encodes CASGLSRAGQYTEAFF.

As DNA, the CDR3 is TGTGCCAGCAGCGGGGACACAGATACGCAGTATTTT. Translated, it gives CASSGDTDTQYF. The chain joins TRBV27 to TRBJ2-3, with D possibly TRBD2 on 5 matching bases. V gave up 6 bases and J gave up 2 bases, with 6 bases separating them. The germline CDR1 and CDR2 sequences are MNHEY and SMNVEV (reference sequence). The CDR3 length is 12 residues.

The rearrangement links TRBV2 to TRBJ1-5, with TRBD1 matching 7 bases. The CDR3 sequence is 13 residues long. CDR1 and CDR2 from the germline V gene are SNHLY and FYNNEI. Unmatched junction bases numbered 17, after V lost 8 bases and J lost 16 bases. The CDR3 here is CASSPQGRQGEHF. In DNA form, the CDR3 reads TGTGCCAGCTCCCCACAGGGGCGCCAGGGTGAACATTTT.

V and J are TRBV5-1 and TRBJ1-1; 9 positions agree with TRBD1. Germline V CDR1 and CDR2: SGHRS, YFSETQ. V lost 3 bases, J lost 4 bases, and 1 base stayed unmatched. CDR3 length equals 13 residues. In nucleotides, the CDR3 is TGCGCCAGCAGCTGGACAGGGGCCACTGAAGCTTTCTTT. This translates into CASSWTGATEAFF. Full variable domain (missing parts from reference TRBV5-1 and TRBJ1-1): KAGVTQTPRYLIKTRGQQVTLSCSPISGHRSVSWYQQTPGQGLQFLFEYFSETQRNKGNFPGRFSGRQFSNSRSEMNVSTLELGDSALYLCASSWTGATEAFFGQGTRLTVV.

The chain combines TRBV27 with TRBJ2-1; TRBD2 matches at 11 bases. J was trimmed by 8 bases and V by 6 bases; bases with no gene match: 6. Per the germline V gene, CDR1 is MNHEY and CDR2 is SMNVEV (reference sequence). The CDR3 is 14 amino acids. CDR3 loop: CASRAGLAVDEQFF. The CDR3, as DNA: TGTGCCAGCAGGGCGGGACTAGCGGTCGATGAGCAGTTCTTC.

This clone appeared a single time. The CDR3 coding sequence is TGCGCCAGCAGTTTTGGTAACTATGGCTACACCTTC. This gives the protein CASSFGNYGYTF. The chain joins TRBV10-2 to TRBJ1-2; D unresolved. CDR3 size: 12 residues. The germline V gene has CDR1 WSHSY and CDR2 SAAADI. Between the trimmed V and J ends, which lost 5 bases and 1 base, there was a span of 5 bases.

The rearrangement joins TRBV10-3 to TRBJ2-7; tentatively, D is TRBD1 (7 bases). The germline CDR1 and CDR2 sequences are ENHRY and SYGVKD. Trimming pared 6 bases from V and 6 bases from J, leaving 18 bases between. The CDR3 length is 14 residues. The CDR3 loop reads CAISQGGSLGEQYF. Written as DNA, the CDR3 is TGTGCCATCAGCCAGGGGGGTAGCCTGGGCGAGCAGTACTTC.